These T cell receptor beta chains were read from a single sample in a study of blood T cell repertoires in COVID-19. TCRdb keeps only in-frame clones here, not all; method: immunoSEQ multiplex PCR. Altogether some 200,000 clones are present, roughly three quarters being singletons, with the ten largest covering roughly 8.7%. The source material was peripheral blood. The source of these receptors is a woman in her forties or fifties with active or convalescent COVID-19. CDR3s include the opening cysteine and the closing phenylalanine or tryptophan. The D gene is left open where the match is weak. Rows give clone size only sometimes, using once, few, many, or a class for an expanded clone.

J gene,V gene,clone size,D gene,CDR3 DNA,CDR3 protein
TRBJ1-1,TRBV5-4,few,TRBD1,TGTGCCAGCAGCTTAGGGACAGGTGAAGCTTTCTTT,CASSLGTGEAFF
TRBJ1-6,TRBV30,.,.,TGTGCCTGGATCGGGGGGAACTATAATTCACCCCTCCACTTT,CAWIGGNYNSPLHF
TRBJ1-2,TRBV30,.,TRBD1,TGTGCCTGGAGTGTACTTCAATCGGGAGGGGGCGGAGGCTACACCTTC,CAWSVLQSGGGGGYTF
TRBJ2-1,TRBV5-4,.,TRBD2,TGTGCCAGCAGCGCCCCGCGGGGGGGCACGGACAATGAGCAGTTCTTC,CASSAPRGGTDNEQFF
TRBJ1-4,TRBV6-1,.,TRBD1,TGTGCCAGCAGTGTTCAGGGGGGAGTCACTAATGAAAAACTGTTTTTT,CASSVQGGVTNEKLFF
TRBJ2-3,TRBV4-3,few,TRBD1,TGCGCCAGCAGCCAGTTCATAAGGGGGCCAGATACGCAGTATTTT,CASSQFIRGPDTQYF
TRBJ2-2,TRBV9,.,.,TGTGCCAGCAGCGTAACGGGTGGGACCGGGGAGCTGTTTTTT,CASSVTGGTGELFF
TRBJ2-1,TRBV2,.,.,TGTGCCAGCAGTCGGGTTCTTGTTAACAATGAGCAGTTCTTC,CASSRVLVNNEQFF
TRBJ2-7,TRBV11-2,once,TRBD2,TGTGCCAGCAGCTTAGAAGCGGGGGGCTCCTACGAGCAGTACTTC,CASSLEAGGSYEQYF
TRBJ2-5,TRBV24-1,once,TRBD2,TGTGCCACCAGTGCCGGGACTAGCCCAGTTGGGACCCAGTACTTC,CATSAGTSPVGTQYF
TRBJ1-6,TRBV6-6,.,.,TGTGCCAGCAGGGGCGGGGCTACTAATTCACCCCTCCACTTT,CASRGGATNSPLHF
TRBJ2-7,TRBV20-1,.,.,TGCAGTGCTGGGCCTCTGAAGGAGCAGTACTTC,CSAGPLKEQYF
TRBJ2-1,TRBV7-8,.,TRBD2,TGTGCCAGCAGCTTTAGCGGGTACTACAATGAGCAGTTCTTC,CASSFSGYYNEQFF
TRBJ1-5,TRBV30,.,.,TGTGCCTGGAGTGTAGTAGGCAATCAGCCCCAGCATTTT,CAWSVVGNQPQHF
TRBJ1-2,TRBV6-5,.,.,TGTGCCAGCAGTCCCACACAGCTAAATGGCTACACCTTC,CASSPTQLNGYTF
TRBJ1-1,TRBV18,.,TRBD1,TGTGCCAGCTCACGCTCGGGACAGGGGACCACTGAAGCTTTCTTT,CASSRSGQGTTEAFF
TRBJ1-2,TRBV18,.,.,TGTGCCAGCTCGCCCAACCGGGAGATCTACACCTTC,CASSPNREIYTF
TRBJ2-1,TRBV11-1,.,.,TGTGCCAGCAGCTTGGAGGCGGTCAATGAGCAGTTCTTC,CASSLEAVNEQFF
TRBJ2-5,TRBV15,.,.,TGTGCCACCAGCAGAGATAAGGCGCGGCAAGAGACCCAGTACTTC,CATSRDKARQETQYF
TRBJ2-7,TRBV7-9,.,TRBD2,TGTGCCAGCAGCCCCGGGACTAGCTTGTTCCACGAGCAGTACTTC,CASSPGTSLFHEQYF
TRBJ1-5,TRBV30,.,.,TGTGCCTGGAGTTTGGGACTTAGCAATCAGCCCCAGCATTTT,CAWSLGLSNQPQHF
TRBJ2-7,TRBV25-1,.,TRBD2,TGTGCCAGCAGTGAATTCGGGGGGGCCTACGAGCAGTACTTC,CASSEFGGAYEQYF
TRBJ2-3,TRBV7-3,once,.,TGTGCCAGCAGCTTAACGGGTCCGGGTACAAGCACAGATACGCAGTATTTT,CASSLTGPGTSTDTQYF
TRBJ2-7,TRBV15,.,.,TGTGCCACCAGCAGAGATAATGCGGGGCAGTACTTC,CATSRDNAGQYF
TRBJ1-1,TRBV28,.,.,TGTGCCAGCAGTGCTGTGGGGGGGCGGACTGAAGCTTTCTTT,CASSAVGGRTEAFF
TRBJ2-3,TRBV6-5,few,TRBD2,TGTGCCGGACAGACTAGCGGAAACACAGATACGCAGTATTTT,CAGQTSGNTDTQYF
TRBJ1-1,TRBV29-1,.,.,TGCAGCGTTGAACTGACAGCCCCCGAGGAGGGGAACACTGAAGCTTTCTTT,CSVELTAPEEGNTEAFF
TRBJ2-1,TRBV7-9,.,.,TGTGCCAGCACCTCCTACGGCCTTGACAAGTGGCCTGAGCAGTTCTTC,CASTSYGLDKWPEQFF
TRBJ1-3,TRBV18,.,TRBD1,TGTGCCAGCTCACCGGGGGGACAGGGCACTGGAAACACCATATATTTT,CASSPGGQGTGNTIYF
TRBJ2-1,TRBV9,.,.,TGTGCCAGCAGCGAGGCGGCTAGTGGCCCATACAATGAGCAGTTCTTC,CASSEAASGPYNEQFF
TRBJ2-3,TRBV5-1,.,TRBD2,TGCGCCAGCAGCGCGACTAGCGGGAGAGGGGATACGCAGTATTTT,CASSATSGRGDTQYF